The source of this T cell receptor beta chain is a study of response to subunit inactivated influenza vaccine. MiXCR, applied by TCRdb to the RT-PCR reads, yields one record per CDR3 protein. This sample has around 490,000 distinct CDR3 sequences, with under 9% found just once. This clonotype was counted many times. Its antigen is as yet unknown. Germline loops: CDR1 LGHNA, CDR2 YNFKEQ. The CDR3 is 15 residues long. Unmatched junction bases numbered 5, after V lost 3 bases and J lost 2 bases. Regarding the study as a whole: It was the authors' suggestion that each seasonal influenza vaccination recruits few new T cells.

The sample here was PBMCs from blood, taken around 2 years after vaccination. V is TRBV4-2 and J is TRBJ2-7; 9 nucleotides agree with TRBD1. This receptor was obtained from a man in his fifties or sixties who received an inactivated influenza vaccine. CDR3 region: CASSHLGQGAYEQYF. The CDR3, as DNA: TGTGCCAGCAGCCATCTGGGACAGGGTGCCTACGAGCAGTACTTC.